This record looks at one T cell receptor beta chain sequence and its context. These data are taken from a study of PD-1 blockade in mismatch repair-deficient tumors. Only in-frame clones appear in the TCRdb table, and some are missing; sequencing was by immunoSEQ multiplex PCR. Of around 100,000 clones in the sample, 60% to 85% were seen once. The CDR3 is made up of 14 amino acids. Trimming at V came to 3 bases and at J to 2 bases, leaving 3 bases not matched to a gene. Germline CDR1 and CDR2: KGHSH and LQKENI. The origin of this receptor is an adult with mismatch repair-deficient cancer. The chain carries TRBV18 and TRBJ2-7, with 8 positions matching TRBD1. This specimen was peripheral blood, taken more than 58 weeks after starting pembrolizumab. The CDR3 spells CASSPRTGTYEQYF. The CDR3 DNA reads TGTGCCAGCTCACCCCGGACAGGGACCTACGAGCAGTACTTC.